This entry concerns a single T cell receptor (beta chain). Its antigen is currently not known. Base qualities are not provided; no much larger clone lies one nucleotide away. The entry originates in a study of shared clonotypes between healthy human individuals (dated by TCRdb to between 2020 and 2021). Regarding the complete study: A couple of women and three men aged 18 to 49 years were included in the cohort. For each donor, CD4 naive and CD4 memory were each given three plates, CD8 naive was given two plates, and CD8 memory was given one plate. To estimate repertoire size and how much clonotypes are shared between individuals, the study performed deep sequencing of blood TCR repertoires from five healthy adults. Libraries were prepared and TCR repertoires were sequenced by different laboratories using diverse techniques, in order to increase sequencing depth and limit assay-specific biases. Between about 0.94 and 8.9 billion PBMCs per donor were obtained by leukapheresis.

Donors were healthy HIV-negative adults with no recently reported acute infections or vaccinations. All donors were Caucasian adults living in Nashville, Tennessee, USA. CD4+ T cells were enriched by magnetic negative selection, after which naive cells were positively selected on CD45RA and the negative fraction was taken as the memory subset. After blood collection by leukapheresis, PBMCs were isolated using Ficoll-Histopaque density gradient centrifugation and then cryopreserved in the vapor phase of liquid nitrogen. Analytical flow cytometry was used to check the purity and quantity of each magnetically sorted T cell population. Each sorted fraction had its genomic DNA isolated and then quantified by UV absorbance on a Nanodrop 2000c. What the authors observed across the whole study: Across four donors, approximately 4.6% of naive CD4, approximately 3.6% of naive CD8, around 2.1% of memory CD4, and approximately 0.42% of memory CD8 clonotypes were shared. The genetic and exposure-history diversity represented was limited by the small number of donors. Higher generation probabilities were observed for clonotypes shared by all four sorted-subset donors than for non-shared clonotypes. Sampling was limited to blood, and TCR repertoires in tissue likely differ from TCR repertoires in blood. Pairwise subsampling led to the expectation that sequencing depth would affect the degree of clonotype sharing among donors. Incomplete sequencing was indicated by rarefaction of sorted-subset datasets, despite the large sequencing depth. Naive subsets generally had larger estimated clonotype richness than memory subsets did.

Using the deep immunoSEQ assay, TCR CDR3 regions were amplified from genomic DNA by multiplex PCR. Extracted genomic DNA from each cell subset was distributed evenly across all wells of several immunoSEQ 96-well plates, and each plate was treated as a replicate. For sorted subsets, roughly 200 ng genomic DNA, equal to 30,000 to 35,000 T cell genomes, was loaded into each replicate PCR. The purified libraries were quantified using a Qubit 3.0 fluorometer, sized with a Bioanalyzer 2100, and then quantified again using the KAPA Library Quantification kit. Every immunoSEQ 96-well plate was sequenced on a dedicated single-read 150-cycle Illumina NextSeq 550 flow cell. As for the authors' bioinformatics: Because only junctional sequences without quality scores were contained in the immunoSEQ output, filtering matching that applied to full-length reads could not be performed. To assign V/J genes and CDR3, sequences were annotated using PyIR, a Python wrapper for IgBLAST v1.9, with IMGT germline references. Reads were filtered out if the reads had weak V/J assignments (E-value above 1e-6), no CDR3, stop codons, out-of-frame junctions, or ambiguous translated residues. A V3J clonotype was defined by an identical inferred V gene, J gene, and CDR3 amino acid sequence. The percentage overlap between two repertoires was calculated by dividing the number of shared unique clonotypes by the size of the smaller repertoire. Richness of each repertoire was evaluated using RTK rarefaction, the Chao1 estimator, and Recon v2.1 estimates of unobserved clonotypes. Generation probabilities for all TCRbeta clonotypes obtained by the gDNA method from four donors were computed using OLGA. In its TCRdb copy, this immuneACCESS table keeps in-frame sequences only and misses some clones. Where compared with another copy, unresolved V genes explain less than half of these, and the others have no known cause. The V and J calls and clone size are taken from that table; D and trimming were inferred from the DNA. Across this sample there are millions of clones, with around nine tenths seen only once. Over 0.12% of the sample lies in the top ten.

V is cut by 0 bases and J by 2 bases, and the space between the germline ends is 7 bases. CDR1 is given as ENHRY and CDR2 as SYGVKD, both from the germline V gene. Its CDR3 holds 15 amino acids, cysteine through phenylalanine. Only the CDR3 portion is preserved as DNA: 45 bases, with reading frame beginning at the first base. The chain is made from TRBV10-3 and TRBJ1-4, with the D segment identity uncertain. The sample consisted of naive CD4+ T cells sorted from blood. In the paper's terms, the cell subset or site label means: CD45RA+ positively selected. This clonotype originated in a man aged 18-30 years in good health. In nucleotides, the sequence is TGTGCCATCAGTGAGTCGAGGGTTACTAATGAAAAACTGTTTTTT. Its protein product is CAISESRVTNEKLFF.